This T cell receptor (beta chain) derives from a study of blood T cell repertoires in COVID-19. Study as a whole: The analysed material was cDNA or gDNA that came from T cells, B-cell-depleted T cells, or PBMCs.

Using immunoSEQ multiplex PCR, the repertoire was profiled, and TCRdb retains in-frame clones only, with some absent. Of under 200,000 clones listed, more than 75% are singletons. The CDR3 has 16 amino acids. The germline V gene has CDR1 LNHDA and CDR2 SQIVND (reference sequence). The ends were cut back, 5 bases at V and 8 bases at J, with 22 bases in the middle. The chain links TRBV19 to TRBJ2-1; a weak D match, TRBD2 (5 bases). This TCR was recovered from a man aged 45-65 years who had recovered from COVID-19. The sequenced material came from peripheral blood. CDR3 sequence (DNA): TGTGCCAGTAGTTTCTCACCCCCTTTGGGGAGCGATGAGCAGTTCTTC. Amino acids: CASSFSPPLGSDEQFF. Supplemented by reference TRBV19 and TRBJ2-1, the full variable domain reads DGGITQSPKYLFRKEGQNVTLSCEQNLNHDAMYWYRQDPGQGLRLIYYSQIVNDFQKGDIAEGYSVSREKKESFPLTVTSAQKNPTAFYLCASSFSPPLGSDEQFFGPGTRLTVL.